Reported below is one T cell receptor (beta chain). Its target is not known. These data belong to a study of T cell responses to AZD1222 COVID-19 vaccine. Across the study: Second doses at about 4 or about 12 weeks were pooled.

The assay was immunoSEQ multiplex PCR, and TCRdb's table has in-frame clones only and misses some. There are around 67,000 clones in the sample; 84% occur only once, and 21% lies in the top ten. Study-wide findings and caveats: With two AZD1222 doses given, Spike-specific TCR breadth and depth both rose. Epitopes outside B.1.351 and B.1.1.7 mutated regions reportedly drew nearly half of spike TCRs. Just six AZD1222 recipients tested seropositive at baseline.

The CDR3 is made up of 17 amino acids. J was trimmed by 4 bases and V by 3 bases; bases with no gene match: 10. Germline CDR1 and CDR2: MDHEN and SYDVKM. The receptor was isolated from an adult in good health. The rearrangement uses TRBV28 and TRBJ1-5, with 9 nucleotides matching TRBD1. Sample: peripheral blood, taken on day 0 of AZD1222 vaccination. The CDR3 bases are TGTGCCAGCAGTTTTATTGGACAGGGGCCCATAAATCAGCCCCAGCATTTT. It is translated as CASSFIGQGPINQPQHF.